The 9 T cell receptor beta chains listed next were all sequenced from one sample in a study of OX40 agonist ivuxolimab in advanced cancers. Profiled with immunoSEQ multiplex PCR; TCRdb holds only in-frame clones, not every one. The sample has fewer than 70,000 clones; more than 85% are singletons. Sample: CD4+ or CD8+ T cells sorted from blood, taken in a trial of the OX40 agonist ivuxolimab. These receptors originate from an adult with an advanced solid tumor such as melanoma, head and neck, liver or kidney cancer.

V is TRBV19 and J is TRBJ1-5; TRBD1 agrees at 9 bases. Per the germline V gene, CDR1 is LNHDA and CDR2 is SQIVND (reference sequence). The V and J ends lost 10 bases and 9 bases, in that order; junction bases with no gene match: 16. CDR3 length: 15 amino acids. Here the CDR3 reads CAIGRTGEPIRPQHF. The CDR3 coding sequence is TGTGCCATTGGAAGGACAGGGGAACCAATTAGGCCCCAGCATTTT. Full variable domain (rest looked up from reference TRBV19 and TRBJ1-5): DGGITQSPKYLFRKEGQNVTLSCEQNLNHDAMYWYRQDPGQGLRLIYYSQIVNDFQKGDIAEGYSVSREKKESFPLTVTSAQKNPTAFYLCAIGRTGEPIRPQHFGDGTRLSIL.

V usage is TRBV5-1 and J usage is TRBJ1-1; maybe TRBD1 (6 bases). The CDR3 has 15 amino acids. Trimming took off 2 bases at V and 5 bases at J, with 16 bases between the two ends. The germline V gene has CDR1 SGHRS and CDR2 YFSETQ. The CDR3 DNA is TGCGCCAGCAGCTTTGCCCAGGGGTTAGGGACTGAAGCTTTCTTT. Translated: CASSFAQGLGTEAFF.

This clone was detected a few times. The gene calls are TRBV7-9 and TRBJ2-1; 9 bases agree with TRBD2. Germline V lookup: CDR1 SEHNR, CDR2 FQNEAQ (reference sequence). With 3 bases clipped from V and 6 bases from J, the junction kept 6 bases outside the gene matches. This CDR3 is built from 15 residues. This chain's CDR3 is CASSLGGGALNEQFF. The DNA of the CDR3 is TGTGCCAGCAGCTTGGGCGGGGGGGCCCTCAATGAGCAGTTCTTC.

The chain uses TRBV7-2 and TRBJ2-4; 9 bases fit TRBD1. V gave up 6 bases and J gave up 1 base; unmatched junction bases: 4. Germline V gene sequence: CDR1 SGHTA, CDR2 FQGNSA. The CDR3 runs 15 residues. The CDR3 loop reads CASRDRGSAKNIQYF. DNA for the CDR3: TGTGCCAGCAGGGACAGGGGATCCGCCAAAAACATTCAGTACTTC.

This clone was observed once. The chain couples TRBV5-1 to TRBJ1-4; D may be TRBD1 (6 bases). Germline V CDR1 and CDR2: SGHRS, YFSETQ. Trimming took off 4 bases at V and 5 bases at J, with 15 bases between the two ends. The CDR3 is 15 amino acids. The CDR3 protein is CASSPAGAPNEKLFF. The CDR3 nucleotides are TGCGCCAGCAGCCCCGCAGGGGCCCCCAATGAAAAACTGTTTTTT.

V and J are TRBV19 and TRBJ1-2; weak D call: TRBD1 (6 bases). This CDR3 spans 16 amino acids. Germline CDR1 is LNHDA and CDR2 is SQIVND (reference sequence). The V end lost 4 bases, the J end lost 0 bases, and 15 bases lay between the germline ends. In DNA form, the CDR3 reads TGTGCCAGTAGTAACCCCCGACAGGCCGCTAACTATGGCTACACCTTC. Translated, it gives CASSNPRQAANYGYTF.

The rearrangement links TRBV5-1 to TRBJ1-2, with 11 bases identical to TRBD1. The CDR3 spans 15 residues. J was trimmed by 8 bases and V by 2 bases; bases with no gene match: 8. CDR1 and CDR2 (germline): SGHRS, YFSETQ. The CDR3, as DNA: TGCGCCAGCAGCTTTTCGGGACAGGGGGTCGACGGCTACACCTTC. Translation: CASSFSGQGVDGYTF.

The chain recombines TRBV6-5 with TRBJ1-1; no clear D gene. The V end was cut by 1 base, the J end by 5 bases, with 11 bases between. Germline loops: CDR1 MNHEY, CDR2 SVGAGI. The CDR3 is made up of 14 amino acids. For the CDR3, the DNA is TGTGCCAGCAGTTACTTCCCCATAGGGACTGAAGCTTTCTTT. As protein: CASSYFPIGTEAFF.

The rearrangement joins TRBV7-8 to TRBJ1-1; D possibly corresponds to TRBD1 (6 bases). Germline-derived CDR1 and CDR2 are SGHVS and FQNEAQ. The V gene lost 0 bases and the J gene lost 1 base, with 9 bases spanning the gap. There are 15 residues in the CDR3. Written as DNA, the CDR3 is TGTGCCAGCAGCTTAGCAGGGGGGAGGAACACTGAAGCTTTCTTT. This translates into CASSLAGGRNTEAFF.